This TCR beta chain was recovered during a study of T-cell reconstitution after alpha-beta-depleted transplantation in children. CDR3 length: 13 residues. Trimming left V 2 bases short and J 2 bases short, with 9 bases between. Germline V gives CDR1 GTSNPN, CDR2 SVGIG (reference sequence). Preparing the TCRbeta library involved the use of unique molecular identifiers. Via MiXCR, TCRdb re-called the PCR reads, giving one row per CDR3 protein. The repertoire holds about 480,000 distinct CDR3 sequences, with around 12% as singletons. This clonotype was picked up a small number of times. J is TRBJ2-5 and V is TRBV30; unclear D gene. The source is a human donor who donated a stem cell graft to a child with combined immunodeficiency. The material sequenced was PBMCs from the stem cell graft donor, taken from the stem cell graft. The CDR3 is CAWSLTPQETQYF. The CDR3 DNA follows: TGTGCCTGGAGTCTTACCCCTCAAGAGACCCAGTACTTC.